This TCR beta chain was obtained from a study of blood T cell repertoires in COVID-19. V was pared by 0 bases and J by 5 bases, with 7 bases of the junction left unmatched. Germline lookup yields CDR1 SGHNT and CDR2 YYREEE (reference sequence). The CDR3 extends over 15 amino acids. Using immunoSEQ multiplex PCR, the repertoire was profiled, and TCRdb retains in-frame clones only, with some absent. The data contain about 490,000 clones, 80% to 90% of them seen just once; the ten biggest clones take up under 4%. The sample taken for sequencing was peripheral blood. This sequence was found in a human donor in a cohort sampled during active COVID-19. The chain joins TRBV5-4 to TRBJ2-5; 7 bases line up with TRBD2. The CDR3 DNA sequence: TGTGCCAGCAGCTTGGCACGGACTAGTTCCGAGACCCAGTACTTC. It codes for CASSLARTSSETQYF.